A selection of T cell receptor beta chains follows, all from one sample in a study of regulatory T cells in long-lasting Graves disease. TCRdb analysed the multiplex PCR reads with MiXCR anew, one entry per CDR3 protein. This sample has 510,000 or so distinct CDR3 sequences, with about 11% found just once. This same sample was also part of a study on T cells in Graves' hyperthyroidism and ophthalmopathy.

The specimen comprised peripheral blood mononuclear cells (PBMCs), sampled at new diagnosis, from a patient treated with antithyroid drugs. The receptors shown here come from a woman aged 25 to 45 with Graves disease. The conserved cysteine and the conserved F or W are not part of the CDR3 here. Size values are once, few and many counts, or a class for expanded clones, and some rows have none.

j_call clone_size v_call cdr3_aa
TRBJ2-2 - TRBV28 ATEEGGTGELF
TRBJ2-7 many TRBV7-2 ASSSYRDYEQY
TRBJ2-2 - TRBV2 ASMLASGTGELF
TRBJ1-5 many TRBV4-1 ASSQDWGAQQPQH
TRBJ2-2 - TRBV7-3 ASSLTLAGVGGELF
TRBJ2-3 many TRBV30 AWSLGLAAVRDTQY
TRBJ2-1 - TRBV18 ASSPTSGQSWGDEQF
TRBJ2-7 - TRBV6-1 AISESISGNEQY
TRBJ1-1 many TRBV11-2 ASSSMLTTEAF
TRBJ2-5 many TRBV13 ASSFGRSGSQKETQY
TRBJ2-7 - TRBV6-2/TRBV6-3 ASREVRGDSYEQY
TRBJ2-3 few TRBV27 ASSLAIAGPYTQY
TRBJ2-7 many TRBV28 ASSLHPGLAGYEQY
TRBJ1-1 - TRBV12-3/TRBV12-4 ASSHRGIIAEAF
TRBJ2-1 many TRBV30 AWSVGQGSYNEQF
TRBJ1-5 - TRBV30 AWRAGEELPQH
TRBJ2-7 - TRBV7-3 ASSPNPSGEQY
TRBJ2-7 many TRBV15 ATSRGHSYEQY
TRBJ1-2 many TRBV10-3 AISEDRDYYGYT
TRBJ2-7 many TRBV10-3 AIRAGGYEQY
TRBJ2-5 many TRBV24-1 ATSDRHETQY
TRBJ2-5 - TRBV7-2 ASTRGTSGGETQY
TRBJ2-1 - TRBV7-2 ASSLEGVLRDEQF
TRBJ2-3 many TRBV30 ASGGSTDTQY